This T cell receptor (beta chain) was captured by sequencing in a study of T-cell reconstitution after alpha-beta-depleted transplantation in children (dated by TCRdb to the mid-2010s). With regard to the full study: Using TCR repertoire profiling, the study quantitatively followed how T-cell immune reconstitution unfolded in children after TCRalphabeta/CD19-depleted allogeneic hematopoietic cell transplantation. General study outcomes and caveats: The apparently early recovery of alphabetaT-cell counts about two months after transplant reportedly depended on only several hundred rapidly expanded clones that came from non-depleted graft cells. In some patients, the high TCRbeta diversity seen at day 60 was put down to recipient T cells and intrathymic progenitors that had survived conditioning. The frequencies of hyperexpanded clones fell over the following months, and after one year, T-cell counts and TCRbeta diversity were mostly attributed to newly produced T cells.

The treatment or condition tag for this specimen amounts to: allogeneic hematopoietic cell transplantation with graft depleted of TCRalphabeta T cells and CD19 B cells. The children who served as transplant recipients had been given grafts of TCRalphabeta/CD19-depleted allogeneic hematopoietic cells. Via the germline V gene, CDR1 is SGHDN and CDR2 FVKESK. V ends up 4 bases short and J 2 bases short, with an unmatched junction base count of 3. CDR3 length: 15 amino acids, cysteine to phenylalanine. Only the CDR3 DNA is retained, 45 bases long and in frame from the first base. Libraries were built with PCR. Sequencing was carried out with an Illumina HiSeq 2500. TCR library preparation used molecular barcoding, with unique molecular identifiers applied to normalize quantification of the TCRbeta repertoire. TCRdb reworked the public reads: Q25 trimming with fastp, MiXCR clone assembly, productive beta chains retained. Every distinct CDR3 protein forms one entry, paired with its most common genes and DNA. The sample includes some 350,000 distinct CDR3 sequences, with around 15% observed a single time. Roughly 40% of the sample lies in the top ten.

A word on this clonotype: Its binding antigen is unknown. The sample holds no much larger clone one base away, and base qualities are not on file.

This chain joins TRBV14 to TRBJ2-5; 11 middle bases align to TRBD2. The source is a male patient aged 2-9 years who had a stem cell transplant for acute lymphoblastic leukemia, so the T cells may come from the graft donor. Material: PBMCs, mostly from graft donor cells, obtained 360 days after TCRalphabeta/CD19-depleted stem cell transplant. The CDR3 sequence is CASSPGLAEQETQYF. The DNA is as follows: TGTGCCAGCAGCCCGGGACTAGCGGAGCAAGAGACCCAGTACTTC.